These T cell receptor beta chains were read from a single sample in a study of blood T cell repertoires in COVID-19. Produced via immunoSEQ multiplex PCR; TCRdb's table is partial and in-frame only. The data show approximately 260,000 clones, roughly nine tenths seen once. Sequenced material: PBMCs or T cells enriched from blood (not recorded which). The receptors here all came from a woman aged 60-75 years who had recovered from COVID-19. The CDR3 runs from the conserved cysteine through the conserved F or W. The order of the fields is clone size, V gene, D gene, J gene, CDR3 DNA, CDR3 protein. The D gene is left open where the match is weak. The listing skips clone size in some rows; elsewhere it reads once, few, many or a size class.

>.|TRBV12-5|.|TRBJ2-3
TGTGCTAGTGGTTTGGGACAGGTTGCGTCAGGAGATACGCAGTATTTT
CASGLGQVASGDTQYF
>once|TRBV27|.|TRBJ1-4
TGTGCCAGCAGTTTTCGTTGGACAAGCGAAAAACTGTTTTTT
CASSFRWTSEKLFF
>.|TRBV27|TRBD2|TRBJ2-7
TGTGCCAGCAGTTTACCTAGCGGACCACCCTACGAGCAGTACTTC
CASSLPSGPPYEQYF
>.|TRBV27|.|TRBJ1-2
TGTGCCAGCAGTCCCACATTGGGCCCTTATGGCTACACCTTC
CASSPTLGPYGYTF
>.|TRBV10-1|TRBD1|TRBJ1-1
TGCGCCAGCAGTGAGAGACAGGGCGCCATGGACACTGAAGCTTTCTTT
CASSERQGAMDTEAFF
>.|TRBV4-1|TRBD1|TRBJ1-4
TGCGCCAGCCAGGGGGAACAGTCCCTTAATGAAAAACTGTTTTTT
CASQGEQSLNEKLFF
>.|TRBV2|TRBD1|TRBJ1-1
TGTGCCAGCAGGGAACGGGGACAGGGGGCCGCTGGCACTGAAGCTTTCTTT
CASRERGQGAAGTEAFF
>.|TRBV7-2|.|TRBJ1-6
TGTGCCAGCTGTGCGGAAGCGGATTCACCCCTCCACTTT
CASCAEADSPLHF
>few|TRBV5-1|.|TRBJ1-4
TGCGCCAGCAGCGATCAGGGGAGTGGCGGTGAAAAACTGTTTTTT
CASSDQGSGGEKLFF
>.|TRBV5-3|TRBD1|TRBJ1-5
TGTGCCAGAAGCTTCCGGGACAGGGAACAGCCCCAGCATTTT
CARSFRDREQPQHF
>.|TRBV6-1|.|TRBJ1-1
TGTGCCAGCAGTGAAGTACAGCGGAGCACTGAAGCTTTCTTT
CASSEVQRSTEAFF
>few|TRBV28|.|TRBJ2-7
TGTGCCAGAGCGGGCCGCTACGAGCAGTACTTC
CARAGRYEQYF
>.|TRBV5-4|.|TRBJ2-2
TGTGCCAGCAGGGGGGCAGGGCGGACCGGGGAGCTGTTTTTT
CASRGAGRTGELFF
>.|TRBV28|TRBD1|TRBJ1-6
TGTGCCAGCAGTCCTCCAGAGGGGGCGAGCTCCTATAATTCACCCCTCCACTTT
CASSPPEGASSYNSPLHF
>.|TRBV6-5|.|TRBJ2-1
TGTGCCAGCAGGTACACTCGCAGGGGCGAGGAGCAGTTCTTC
CASRYTRRGEEQFF
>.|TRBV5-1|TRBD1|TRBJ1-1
TGCGCCAGCAGCTCAAAAACAGGGGGCAGTACTGAAGCTTTCTTT
CASSSKTGGSTEAFF
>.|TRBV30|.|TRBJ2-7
TGTGCCTGGAGTGTACTGGGTCGGGGGTTCTACGAGCAGTACTTC
CAWSVLGRGFYEQYF
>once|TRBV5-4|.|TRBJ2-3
TGTGCCAGCAGCACAAAGACGGGAGATACGCAGTATTTT
CASSTKTGDTQYF
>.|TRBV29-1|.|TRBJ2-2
TGCAGCGCCTTAAACAGGAGGAACACCGGGGAGCTGTTTTTT
CSALNRRNTGELFF
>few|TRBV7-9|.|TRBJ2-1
TGTGCCAGCAGCACAAACATCGCAGGACAGTTCAGCTCCTACAATGAGCAGTTCTTC
CASSTNIAGQFSSYNEQFF
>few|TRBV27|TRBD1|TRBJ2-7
TGTGCCAGCAGTCACCGGGACAGGGGCTACGAGCAGTACTTC
CASSHRDRGYEQYF
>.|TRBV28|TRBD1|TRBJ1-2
TGTGCCAGCAGTTTACCCCGACAGGGTCTTTATGGCTACACCTTC
CASSLPRQGLYGYTF
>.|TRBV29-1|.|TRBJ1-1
TGCAGCGTTGCTGTTAACACTGAAGCTTTCTTT
CSVAVNTEAFF
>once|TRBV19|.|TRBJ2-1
TGTGCCAGTAGTATAGGGGCTTCGGACAATGAGCAGTTCTTC
CASSIGASDNEQFF
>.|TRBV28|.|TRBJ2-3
TGTGCCAGCAGACGGGACTCCCAGTTAGGCACAGATACGCAGTATTTT
CASRRDSQLGTDTQYF
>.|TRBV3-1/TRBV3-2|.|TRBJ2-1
TGTGCCAGCAGCCAAGATCGACTAGATCGGTTCTTC
CASSQDRLDRFF
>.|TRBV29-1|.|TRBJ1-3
TGCAGCGTTGAAGGTGGGGCAGCCCGAAACACCATATATTTT
CSVEGGAARNTIYF
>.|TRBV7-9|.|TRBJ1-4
TGTGCCAGCAGCCTAGCGGGAGGCCTTAATGAAAAACTGTTTTTT
CASSLAGGLNEKLFF
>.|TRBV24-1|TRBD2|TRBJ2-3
TGTGCCACCAGTGGAGACAGGGATTGGACTAGCGCCACAGATACGCAGTATTTT
CATSGDRDWTSATDTQYF
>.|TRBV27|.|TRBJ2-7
TGTGCCAGCATTGGAGCTACGGGCGAGCAGTACTTC
CASIGATGEQYF
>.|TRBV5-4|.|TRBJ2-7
TGTGCCAGCAGCGATACAGGCTACGAGCAGTACTTC
CASSDTGYEQYF
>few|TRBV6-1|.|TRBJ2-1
TGTGCCAGCAGGGAGGGGGCAGGTGGCTACAATGAGCAGTTCTTC
CASREGAGGYNEQFF
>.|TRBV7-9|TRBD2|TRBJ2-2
TGTGCCAGCAGCCCCCTAGCGGGGTGGGGCACCGGGGAGCTGTTTTTT
CASSPLAGWGTGELFF
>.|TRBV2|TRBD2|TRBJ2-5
TGTGCCAGTACCTTAGGCGGGGGGCTGAAGACCCAGTACTTC
CASTLGGGLKTQYF
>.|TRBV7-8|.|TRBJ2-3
TGTGCCAGCAGCTTGGCCCTCCGGCAGGGAGGAGATACGCAGTATTTT
CASSLALRQGGDTQYF
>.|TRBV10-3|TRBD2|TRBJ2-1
TGTGCCATCAGGGGCGGGGGGGCCCACAATGAGCAGTTCTTC
CAIRGGGAHNEQFF
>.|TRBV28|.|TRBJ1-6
TGTGCCAGCAGTTTGGGGGCACGCCGGGATTCACCCCTCCACTTT
CASSLGARRDSPLHF
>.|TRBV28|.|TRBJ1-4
TGTGCCAGCAGTCCGGGGGGGGCCAAACTGTTTTTT
CASSPGGAKLFF
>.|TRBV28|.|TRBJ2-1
TGTGCCAGCAGTTCCTTGACAGTAATACAGTTCTTC
CASSSLTVIQFF
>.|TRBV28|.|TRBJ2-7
TGTGCCAGCAGCGACGGGGGGACAAACGGCGAGCAGTACTTC
CASSDGGTNGEQYF
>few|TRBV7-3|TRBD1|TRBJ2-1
TGTGCCAGCAGCCTACAGGGGAACAATGAGCAGTTCTTC
CASSLQGNNEQFF
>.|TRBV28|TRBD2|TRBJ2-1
TGTGCCAGTACGAGCGGGGGGGCCCACAATGAGCAGTTCTTC
CASTSGGAHNEQFF
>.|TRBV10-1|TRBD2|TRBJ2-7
TGCGCCAGCTCACCGGGACTAGAAGCCTACGAGCAGTACTTC
CASSPGLEAYEQYF
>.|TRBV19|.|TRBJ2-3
TGTGCCAGTAGTATAGCGCGGGATACGCAGTATTTT
CASSIARDTQYF
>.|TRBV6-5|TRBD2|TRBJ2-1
TGTGCCAGCAGGGGGACTAGCGGGTTATACAATGAGCAGTTCTTC
CASRGTSGLYNEQFF
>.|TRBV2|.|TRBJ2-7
TGTGCCAGCAGGGGCCTTGGCTACGAGCAGTACTTC
CASRGLGYEQYF
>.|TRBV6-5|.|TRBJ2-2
TGTGCCAGCAGTTCCCTGAGGGGGGGCCCCACCGGGGAGCTGTTTTTT
CASSSLRGGPTGELFF
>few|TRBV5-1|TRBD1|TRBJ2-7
TGCGCCAGCAGCTTCCGGGACAGCCTTTACGAGCAGTACTTC
CASSFRDSLYEQYF
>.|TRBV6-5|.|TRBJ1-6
TGTGCCAGCACAGCTAGCTCCTATAATTCACCCCTCCACTTT
CASTASSYNSPLHF
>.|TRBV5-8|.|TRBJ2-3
TGTGCCAGCAGCTTGGGTCCGGGCACAGATACGCAGTATTTT
CASSLGPGTDTQYF
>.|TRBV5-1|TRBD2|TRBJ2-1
TGCGCCAGCAGCCAAGGGGGGGCAACGGGACTAGTACAGTTCTTC
CASSQGGATGLVQFF
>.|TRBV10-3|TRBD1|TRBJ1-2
TGTGCCATCAGTGAGTCTGGAGGGGGCACGGATGGCTACACCTTC
CAISESGGGTDGYTF
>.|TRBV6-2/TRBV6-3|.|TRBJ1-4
TGTGCCAGCAGTTCCACCGGGACTGGGGAAAAACTGTTTTTT
CASSSTGTGEKLFF
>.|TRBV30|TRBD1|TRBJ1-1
TGTGCCTGGAGTTTCCAGACAGGGGTAACTGAAGCTTTCTTT
CAWSFQTGVTEAFF
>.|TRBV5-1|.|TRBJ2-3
TGCGCCAGCAGCCTAGATCAGACAGATACGCAGTATTTT
CASSLDQTDTQYF